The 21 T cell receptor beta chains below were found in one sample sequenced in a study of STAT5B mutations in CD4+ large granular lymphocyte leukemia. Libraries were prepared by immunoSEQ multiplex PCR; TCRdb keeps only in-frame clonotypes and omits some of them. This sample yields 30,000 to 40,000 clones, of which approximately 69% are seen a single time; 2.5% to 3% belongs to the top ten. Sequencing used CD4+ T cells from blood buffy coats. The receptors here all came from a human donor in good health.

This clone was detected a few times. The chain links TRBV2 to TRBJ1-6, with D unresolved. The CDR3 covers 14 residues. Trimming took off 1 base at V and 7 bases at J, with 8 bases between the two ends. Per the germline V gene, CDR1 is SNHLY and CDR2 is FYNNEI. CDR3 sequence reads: CASSEEGSNSPLHF. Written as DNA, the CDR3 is TGTGCCAGCAGTGAAGAAGGGAGCAATTCACCCCTCCACTTT.

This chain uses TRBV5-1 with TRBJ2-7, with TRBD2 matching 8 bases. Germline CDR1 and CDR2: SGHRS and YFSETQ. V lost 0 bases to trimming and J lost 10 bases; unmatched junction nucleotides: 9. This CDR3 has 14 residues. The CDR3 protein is CASSLELADYGQYF. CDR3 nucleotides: TGCGCCAGCAGCTTGGAACTAGCGGACTACGGTCAGTACTTC.

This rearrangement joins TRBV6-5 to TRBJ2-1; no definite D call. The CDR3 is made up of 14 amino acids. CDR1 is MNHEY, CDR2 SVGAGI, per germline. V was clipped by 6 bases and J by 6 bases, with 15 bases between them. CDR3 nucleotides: TGTGCCAGCAGCCACCCACCCCCGTCCAATGAGCAGTTCTTC. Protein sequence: CASSHPPPSNEQFF.

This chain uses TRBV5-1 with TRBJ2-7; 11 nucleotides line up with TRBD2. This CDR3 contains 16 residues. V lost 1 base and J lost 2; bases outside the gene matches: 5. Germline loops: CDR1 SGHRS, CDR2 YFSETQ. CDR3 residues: CASSLIGGLAAYEQYF. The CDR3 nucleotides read TGCGCCAGCAGCTTGATAGGGGGACTAGCGGCCTACGAGCAGTACTTC. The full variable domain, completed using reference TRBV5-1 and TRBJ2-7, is KAGVTQTPRYLIKTRGQQVTLSCSPISGHRSVSWYQQTPGQGLQFLFEYFSETQRNKGNFPGRFSGRQFSNSRSEMNVSTLELGDSALYLCASSLIGGLAAYEQYFGPGTRLTVT.

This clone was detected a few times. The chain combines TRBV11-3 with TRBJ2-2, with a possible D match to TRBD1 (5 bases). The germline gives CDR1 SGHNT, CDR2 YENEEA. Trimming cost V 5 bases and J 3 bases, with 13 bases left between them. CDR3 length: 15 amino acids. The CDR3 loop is CASSPETAHTGELFF. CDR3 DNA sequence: TGTGCCAGCAGCCCAGAGACAGCCCACACCGGGGAGCTGTTTTTT.

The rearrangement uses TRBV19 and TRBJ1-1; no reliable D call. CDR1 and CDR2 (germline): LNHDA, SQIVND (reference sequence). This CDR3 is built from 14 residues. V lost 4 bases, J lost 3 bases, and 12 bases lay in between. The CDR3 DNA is TGTGCCAGTAGTAACCGACGGGCACACACTGAAGCTTTCTTT. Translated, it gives CASSNRRAHTEAFF.

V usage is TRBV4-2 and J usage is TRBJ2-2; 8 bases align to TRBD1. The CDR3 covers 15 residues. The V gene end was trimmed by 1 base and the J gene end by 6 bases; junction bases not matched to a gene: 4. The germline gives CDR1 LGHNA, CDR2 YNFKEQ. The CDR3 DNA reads TGTGCCAGCAGCCAAGCAGGGGGCGTTCCCGGGGAGCTGTTTTTT. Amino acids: CASSQAGGVPGELFF.

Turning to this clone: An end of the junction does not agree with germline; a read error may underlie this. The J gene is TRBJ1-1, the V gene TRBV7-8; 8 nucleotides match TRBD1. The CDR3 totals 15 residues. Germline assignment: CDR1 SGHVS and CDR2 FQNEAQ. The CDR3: CASNLQGEVGTEAFF. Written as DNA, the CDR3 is TGTGCCAGCAACTTACAGGGGGAAGTGGGCACTGAAGCTTTCTTT. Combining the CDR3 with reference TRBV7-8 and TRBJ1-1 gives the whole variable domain GAGVSQSPRYKVAKRGQDVALRCDPISGHVSLFWYQQALGQGPEFLTYFQNEAQLDKSGLPSDRFFAERPEGSVSTLKIQRTQQEDSAVYLCASNLQGEVGTEAFFGQGTRLTVV.

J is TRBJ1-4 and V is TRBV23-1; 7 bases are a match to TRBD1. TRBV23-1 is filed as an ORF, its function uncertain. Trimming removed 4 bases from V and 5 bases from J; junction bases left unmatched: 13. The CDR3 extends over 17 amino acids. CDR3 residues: CASSRHTLDRRNEKLFF. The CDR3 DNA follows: TGCGCCAGCAGTCGTCATACCTTGGACAGGAGAAATGAAAAACTGTTTTTT.

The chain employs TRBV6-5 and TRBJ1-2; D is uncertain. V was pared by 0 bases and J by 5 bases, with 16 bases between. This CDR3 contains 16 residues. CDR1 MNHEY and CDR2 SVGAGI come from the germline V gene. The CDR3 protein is CASSYSIPGPGYGYTF. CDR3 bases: TGTGCCAGCAGTTACTCGATCCCTGGACCGGGTTATGGCTACACCTTC.

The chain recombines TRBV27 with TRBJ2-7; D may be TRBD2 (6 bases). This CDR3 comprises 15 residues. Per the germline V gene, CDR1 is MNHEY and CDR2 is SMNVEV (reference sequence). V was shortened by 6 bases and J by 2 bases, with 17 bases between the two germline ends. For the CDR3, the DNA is TGTGCCAGCAGCCTCCTCCCTGGCGGGGCCTACGAGCAGTACTTC. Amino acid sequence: CASSLLPGGAYEQYF.

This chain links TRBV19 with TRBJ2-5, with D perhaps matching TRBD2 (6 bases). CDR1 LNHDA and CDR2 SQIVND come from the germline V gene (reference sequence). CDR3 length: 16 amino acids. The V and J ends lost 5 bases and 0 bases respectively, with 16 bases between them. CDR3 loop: CASSETSGVYQETQYF. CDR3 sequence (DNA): TGTGCCAGTAGTGAAACGTCGGGAGTGTACCAAGAGACCCAGTACTTC.

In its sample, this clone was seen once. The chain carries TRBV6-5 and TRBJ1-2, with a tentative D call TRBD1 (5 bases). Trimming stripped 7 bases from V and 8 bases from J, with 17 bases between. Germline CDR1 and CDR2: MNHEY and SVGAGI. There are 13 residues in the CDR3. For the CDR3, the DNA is TGTGCCAGCACCGACGGGGGGGTAGGGGGCTACACCTTC. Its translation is CASTDGGVGGYTF.

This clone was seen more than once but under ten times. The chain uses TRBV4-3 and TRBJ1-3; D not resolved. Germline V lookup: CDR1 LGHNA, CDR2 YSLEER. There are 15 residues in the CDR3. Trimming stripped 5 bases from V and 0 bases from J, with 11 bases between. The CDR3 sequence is CASSGGSSSGNTIYF. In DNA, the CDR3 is TGCGCCAGCAGCGGTGGCAGCAGCTCTGGAAACACCATATATTTT.

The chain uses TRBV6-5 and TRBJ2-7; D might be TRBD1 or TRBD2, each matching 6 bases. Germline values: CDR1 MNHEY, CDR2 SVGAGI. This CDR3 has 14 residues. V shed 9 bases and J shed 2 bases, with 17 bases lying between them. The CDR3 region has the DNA TGTGCCAGTACCCCCGGAGGGGGTGCCTACGAGCAGTACTTC. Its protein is CASTPGGGAYEQYF.

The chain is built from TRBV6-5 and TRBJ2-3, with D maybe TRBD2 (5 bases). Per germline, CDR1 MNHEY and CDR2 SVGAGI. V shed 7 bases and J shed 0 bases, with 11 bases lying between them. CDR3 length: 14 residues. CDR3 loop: CASNRRGSTDTQYF. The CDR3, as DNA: TGTGCCAGCAACCGCCGGGGAAGCACAGATACGCAGTATTTT.

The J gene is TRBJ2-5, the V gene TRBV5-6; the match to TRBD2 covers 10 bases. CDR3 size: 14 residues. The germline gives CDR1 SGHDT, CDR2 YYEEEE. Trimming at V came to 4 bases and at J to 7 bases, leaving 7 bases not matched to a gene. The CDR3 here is CASSARTSGVTQYF. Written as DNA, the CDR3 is TGTGCCAGCAGCGCTAGGACTAGCGGCGTGACCCAGTACTTC.

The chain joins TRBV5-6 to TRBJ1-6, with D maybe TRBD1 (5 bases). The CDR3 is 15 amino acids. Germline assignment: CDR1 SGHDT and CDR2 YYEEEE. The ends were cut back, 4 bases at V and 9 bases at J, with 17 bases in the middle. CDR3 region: CASSPAGRTLSPLHF. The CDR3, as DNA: TGTGCCAGCAGCCCGGCAGGGCGTACTCTTTCACCCCTCCACTTT.

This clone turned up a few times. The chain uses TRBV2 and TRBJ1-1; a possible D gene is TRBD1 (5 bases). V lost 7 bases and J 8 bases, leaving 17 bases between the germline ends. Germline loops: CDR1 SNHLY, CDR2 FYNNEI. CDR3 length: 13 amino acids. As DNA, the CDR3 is TGTGCCAGCACCTACGAGGGGCGACAGGAAGCTTTCTTT. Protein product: CASTYEGRQEAFF.

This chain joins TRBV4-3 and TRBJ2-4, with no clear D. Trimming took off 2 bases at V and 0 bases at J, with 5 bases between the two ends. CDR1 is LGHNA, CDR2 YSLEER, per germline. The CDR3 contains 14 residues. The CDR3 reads CASSQSGAKNIQYF. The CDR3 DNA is TGCGCCAGCAGCCAAAGTGGAGCCAAAAACATTCAGTACTTC.

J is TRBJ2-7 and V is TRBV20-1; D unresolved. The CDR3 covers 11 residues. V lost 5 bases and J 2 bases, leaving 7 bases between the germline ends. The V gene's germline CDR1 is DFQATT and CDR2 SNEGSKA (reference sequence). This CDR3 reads CSAGQTYEQYF. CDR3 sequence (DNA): TGCAGTGCTGGGCAGACCTACGAGCAGTACTTC.